The rows below give T cell receptor beta chains drawn from one sample of a study of blood T cell repertoires in COVID-19. Only in-frame clones appear in the TCRdb table, and some are missing; sequencing was by immunoSEQ multiplex PCR. The data contain more than 100,000 clones, around 91% of them seen just once; the ten biggest clones take up about 4%. Material for sequencing was peripheral blood. All receptors derive from a woman aged 55-70 years with COVID-19, enrolled during active disease. Both conserved end residues are part of each CDR3. The order of the fields is J gene, clone size, D gene, CDR3 length, V gene, CDR3 DNA, CDR3 protein. D genes are given only for firm matches. Clone size is not always given. Where it is, it says once, few, many or a class for expanded clones.

>TRBJ1-1|-|TRBD1|15|TRBV27
TGTGCCAGCAGCCCCTCCCTAGGGACAGGCGGCGAAGCTTTCTTT
CASSPSLGTGGEAFF
>TRBJ2-2|-|TRBD1|17|TRBV9
TGTGCCAGCAGCGTAGACAGTCAGGGGGCATGGACCGGGGAGCTGTTTTTT
CASSVDSQGAWTGELFF
>TRBJ2-5|-|TRBD2|16|TRBV9
TGTGCCAGCAGCGCTACACTAGCGGGGGGCCAAGAGACCCAGTACTTC
CASSATLAGGQETQYF
>TRBJ2-7|-|-|16|TRBV5-1
TGCGCCAGCAGCTTGGACGCAGGGCTGGCATCATACGAGCAGTACTTC
CASSLDAGLASYEQYF
>TRBJ1-3|-|-|14|TRBV19
TGTGCCAGTAGTGCCCAAACGGGGGGAAACACCATATATTTT
CASSAQTGGNTIYF
>TRBJ2-2|-|TRBD1|12|TRBV2
TGTGCCAGCAGCGGGACAGTCGGGGAGCTGTTTTTT
CASSGTVGELFF
>TRBJ1-1|-|-|15|TRBV4-2
TGTGCCAGCAGCCAAGTATCAGGGAAGGACACTGAAGCTTTCTTT
CASSQVSGKDTEAFF
>TRBJ1-1|once|-|15|TRBV13
TGTGCCAGCAGCCCATCATCCGGCGGTAACACTGAAGCTTTCTTT
CASSPSSGGNTEAFF
>TRBJ2-3|-|TRBD1|16|TRBV6-5
TGTGCCAGCAGTTCCACAACGACAGGGGGCCCAGATACGCAGTATTTT
CASSSTTTGGPDTQYF
>TRBJ1-1|-|TRBD1|14|TRBV6-2/TRBV6-3
TGTGCCAGCAGTTACTCGGACAGGGGCACTGAAGCTTTCTTT
CASSYSDRGTEAFF
>TRBJ1-3|-|-|15|TRBV5-4
TGTGCCAGCAGCCCCGAGGGGGGGAGATTAAACACCATATATTTT
CASSPEGGRLNTIYF
>TRBJ2-7|-|TRBD2|14|TRBV7-8
TGTGCCAGCAACTACTTGGGCGGGGGAAACGAGCAGTACTTC
CASNYLGGGNEQYF
>TRBJ2-3|-|TRBD1|12|TRBV7-2
TGTGCCAGCAGCTCCGCCGGGACAGGGCAGTATTTT
CASSSAGTGQYF
>TRBJ1-1|-|TRBD1|13|TRBV10-3
TGTGCCATGACAGGGGGAATGAACACTGAAGCTTTCTTT
CAMTGGMNTEAFF
>TRBJ2-7|once|-|14|TRBV3-1/TRBV3-2
TGTGCCAGCAGCCACCCGGGGTCCTCCTACGAGCAGTACTTC
CASSHPGSSYEQYF
>TRBJ1-5|-|-|15|TRBV5-6
TGTGCCAGCAGCCGCCGCGGGATGGGCAATCAGCCCCAGCATTTT
CASSRRGMGNQPQHF
>TRBJ1-1|few|-|13|TRBV27
TGTGCCAGCAGTTTACGAGAGGACACTGAAGCTTTCTTT
CASSLREDTEAFF
>TRBJ2-4|-|TRBD2|18|TRBV2
TGTGCCAGCGAGTCTAGCGGGCCAGACCTTCTAGCCAAAAACATTCAGTACTTC
CASESSGPDLLAKNIQYF
>TRBJ2-3|-|TRBD2|17|TRBV25-1
TGTGCCAGCCAGCATACTAGCGGGGGGACGAGCACAGATACGCAGTATTTT
CASQHTSGGTSTDTQYF
>TRBJ1-2|once|TRBD1|15|TRBV11-2
TGTGCCAGCAGCCTGACACGGGACAGGGGATACGGCTACACCTTC
CASSLTRDRGYGYTF
>TRBJ2-5|-|-|14|TRBV7-9
TGTGCCAGCAGCTGGACAACCCAGGGAGAGACCCAGTACTTC
CASSWTTQGETQYF
>TRBJ1-2|-|-|14|TRBV5-4
TGTGCCAGCAGCTCGGCGGCTGCTAACTATGGCTACACCTTC
CASSSAAANYGYTF
>TRBJ2-1|-|TRBD1|15|TRBV5-4
TGTGCCAGCAGGGGGGGGACAGGGGGCAGGAATGAGCAGTTCTTC
CASRGGTGGRNEQFF
>TRBJ2-1|-|TRBD2|18|TRBV18
TGTGCCAGCTCGATCACCGGGACTACCCCAGATTGGCACAATGAGCAGTTCTTC
CASSITGTTPDWHNEQFF
>TRBJ2-7|-|TRBD1|12|TRBV6-5
TGTGCCAGCAGGGACAGGGGCTACGAGCAGTACTTC
CASRDRGYEQYF
>TRBJ1-3|-|TRBD1|15|TRBV3-1/TRBV3-2
TGTGCCAGCAGCCGACAGGGAGATGGGGGAAACACCATATATTTT
CASSRQGDGGNTIYF
>TRBJ2-6|-|-|15|TRBV27
TGTGCCAGCAGCCTAAGTCGCTCTGGGGCCAACGTCCTGACTTTC
CASSLSRSGANVLTF
>TRBJ2-7|-|-|11|TRBV19
TGTGCCAGTAGTTGGGGGGTCGAGCAGTACTTC
CASSWGVEQYF
>TRBJ2-7|once|-|16|TRBV5-1
TGCGCCAGCAGCTTGGGGGGGGACCACCTTACCTACGAGCAGTACTTC
CASSLGGDHLTYEQYF
>TRBJ1-4|once|-|16|TRBV18
TGTGCCAGCTCCCCACCGTCCGGGACAAGAGGCGAAAAACTGTTTTTT
CASSPPSGTRGEKLFF
>TRBJ1-2|once|-|12|TRBV7-9
TGTGCCAGCAGCCCTCACAGAGATGGCTACACCTTC
CASSPHRDGYTF
>TRBJ2-4|-|TRBD1|14|TRBV6-2/TRBV6-3
TGTGCCAGCAGTACAATATCGGGACAGGGCATTCAGTACTTC
CASSTISGQGIQYF
>TRBJ2-3|-|-|12|TRBV9
TGTGCCAGCAGCGTTCGGGGGGATACGCAGTATTTT
CASSVRGDTQYF
>TRBJ2-7|-|-|11|TRBV3-1/TRBV3-2
TGTGCCAGCAGCCAACAGGGCCAGCAGTACTTC
CASSQQGQQYF
>TRBJ1-4|-|TRBD1|11|TRBV12-3/TRBV12-4
TGTGCCAGCAGTTCATTCAGGGGGCAGTTTTTT
CASSSFRGQFF
>TRBJ2-3|-|TRBD1|14|TRBV19
TGTGCCAGCGCGGGACAGGGGGCCGTAGATACGCAGTATTTT
CASAGQGAVDTQYF
>TRBJ2-5|-|TRBD1|15|TRBV7-9
TGTGCCAGCAGCATAAGACAGGGGGCGGGTGAGACCCAGTACTTC
CASSIRQGAGETQYF
>TRBJ2-5|-|TRBD2|12|TRBV5-5
TGTGCCAGCAGCGGACTAGCCGAGACCCAGTACTTC
CASSGLAETQYF
>TRBJ1-1|-|-|14|TRBV27
TGTGCCAGCAGTTTACGGGGGGCAAGGACTGAAGCTTTCTTT
CASSLRGARTEAFF
>TRBJ2-6|-|-|14|TRBV19
TGTGCCAGTATCCCCGTTGCTGGGGCCAACGTCCTGACTTTC
CASIPVAGANVLTF
>TRBJ1-4|-|-|16|TRBV19
TGTGCCAGTAGTGGCCACGCAGGGTCAACTAATGAAAAACTGTTTTTT
CASSGHAGSTNEKLFF
>TRBJ2-3|-|-|15|TRBV20-1
TGCAGTGCTAGTTGGGGTGGGGAGGGCACAGATACGCAGTATTTT
CSASWGGEGTDTQYF
>TRBJ1-5|-|-|14|TRBV7-2
TGTGCCAGCAGCGGGCGACACAGCAATCAGCCCCAGCATTTT
CASSGRHSNQPQHF
>TRBJ2-3|-|TRBD1|12|TRBV2
TGTGCCGGGACAGGGGGCATAGATACGCAGTATTTT
CAGTGGIDTQYF
>TRBJ2-2|few|-|14|TRBV5-1
TGCGCCAGCAGCTTGGACAGAAACACCGGGGAGCTGTTTTTT
CASSLDRNTGELFF
>TRBJ2-7|-|-|13|TRBV11-2
TGTGCCAGCAGCTTAGGCCTCGGGGGCGAGCAGTACTTC
CASSLGLGGEQYF
>TRBJ2-6|-|-|17|TRBV15
TGTGCCACCAGCAGAGAGCAGGAAAGCTCTGGGGCCAACGTCCTGACTTTC
CATSREQESSGANVLTF
>TRBJ1-2|-|-|11|TRBV29-1
TGCAGCGTTGGGGTTAGCGGGGGCTACACCTTC
CSVGVSGGYTF
>TRBJ2-2|-|-|17|TRBV24-1
TGTGCCACCAGTGATTTTTGGGGGGAGGATAACACCGGGGAGCTGTTTTTT
CATSDFWGEDNTGELFF
>TRBJ1-2|-|TRBD1|18|TRBV7-9
TGTGCCAGCAGCTTAGACTTAGCAAGGGACAGGGGTTTTTATGGCTACACCTTC
CASSLDLARDRGFYGYTF
>TRBJ2-5|-|TRBD2|15|TRBV6-1
TGTGCCAGCAGTGAAGACGGGGGGGCCTGGGAGACCCAGTACTTC
CASSEDGGAWETQYF